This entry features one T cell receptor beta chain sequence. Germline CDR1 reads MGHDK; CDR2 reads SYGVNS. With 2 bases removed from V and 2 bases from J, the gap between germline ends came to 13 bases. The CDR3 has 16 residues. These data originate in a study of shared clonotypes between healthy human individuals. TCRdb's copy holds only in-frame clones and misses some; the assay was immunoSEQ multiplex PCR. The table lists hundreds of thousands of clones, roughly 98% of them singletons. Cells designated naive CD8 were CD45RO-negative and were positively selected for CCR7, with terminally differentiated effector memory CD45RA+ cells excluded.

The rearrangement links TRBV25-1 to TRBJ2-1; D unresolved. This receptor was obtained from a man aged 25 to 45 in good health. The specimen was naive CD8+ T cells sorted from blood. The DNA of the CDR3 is TGTGCCAGCAGTGAACCCCATTTGGGCCCCTACAATGAGCAGTTCTTC. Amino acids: CASSEPHLGPYNEQFF.